A selection of T cell receptor beta chains follows, all from one sample in a study of T-cell reconstitution after alpha-beta-depleted transplantation in children. From the PCR reads, TCRdb called clonotypes with MiXCR, one entry per CDR3 protein. The table lists 600,000 to 700,000 distinct CDR3 sequences, 16% of them singletons. Specimen: PBMCs from the stem cell graft donor, collected from the stem cell graft. Receptors originate from a human donor who donated a stem cell graft to a child with acute myeloid leukemia. The CDR3 runs from the conserved cysteine through the conserved F or W. D genes are given only for firm matches. Clone size is stated in some rows and not others, as once, few, many or a class when expanded.

D gene	V gene	clone size	J gene	CDR3 DNA	CDR3 protein
NA	TRBV6-1	many	TRBJ2-2	TGTGCCAGCAGTCAACCTCGACTCTTTTTAAAGACCGGGGAGCTGTTTTTT	CASSQPRLFLKTGELFF
NA	TRBV4-1	NA	TRBJ1-6	TGCGCCAGCAGCCAAGGGTTTGAGCCAGAGACACCCCTCCACTTT	CASSQGFEPETPLHF
TRBD2	TRBV7-2	few	TRBJ2-7	TGTGCCAGCAGCTCGAAGACTAGCGGGGGAGCCCGCTACGAGCAGTACTTC	CASSSKTSGGARYEQYF
NA	TRBV12-3/TRBV12-4	few	TRBJ1-5	TGTGCCAGCAGTTTTGGGGCCGGCAGCAATCAGCCCCAGCATTTT	CASSFGAGSNQPQHF
TRBD1	TRBV25-1	NA	TRBJ2-3	TGTGCCAGCAGTGAATGGGCCTACACAGGGGGCACAGATACGCAGTATTTT	CASSEWAYTGGTDTQYF
NA	TRBV20-1	many	TRBJ2-5	TGCAGTGCTAGGCCCGGCGAGACCCAGTACTTC	CSARPGETQYF
NA	TRBV29-1	many	TRBJ1-5	TGCAGCGTTGGTGAGGATCAGCCCCAGCATTTT	CSVGEDQPQHF
NA	TRBV5-6	many	TRBJ2-2	TGTGCCAGCCGGACCGTTAACACCGGGGAGCTGTTTTTT	CASRTVNTGELFF
NA	TRBV5-1	few	TRBJ1-2	TGCGCCAGCAGCCCCTGGTCTTCCCTTAACTATGGCTACACCTTC	CASSPWSSLNYGYTF
TRBD2	TRBV7-2	many	TRBJ2-1	TGTGCCAGCAGCCCGCGGGGGGGCCTAGTCAATGAGCAGTTCTTC	CASSPRGGLVNEQFF
TRBD2	TRBV20-1	NA	TRBJ2-1	TGCAGTGCTAGAGAGCCTAGCGGGGGGTCCAGCTCCTACAATGAGCAGTTCTTC	CSAREPSGGSSSYNEQFF
NA	TRBV20-1	few	TRBJ2-3	TGCAGTGCTAGAGTCGCGGGGGCAGCAGATACGCAGTATTTT	CSARVAGAADTQYF
NA	TRBV5-1	few	TRBJ2-5	TGCGCCAGCAGCTTGGGGGCCGTAAACCAAGAGACCCAGTACTTC	CASSLGAVNQETQYF
NA	TRBV6-5	many	TRBJ1-1	TGTGCCAGCAGTTACTCGATTTCAGGAGGTTGGGACACTGAAGCTTTCTTT	CASSYSISGGWDTEAFF
TRBD1	TRBV29-1	many	TRBJ1-1	TGCAGCGTTGAAGTACAGGGGACCACCACTGAAGCTTTCTTT	CSVEVQGTTTEAFF
TRBD2	TRBV20-1	many	TRBJ2-1	TGCAGTGCTAGTGTGGGACTAGCGGGGGGGAATGAGCAGTTCTTC	CSASVGLAGGNEQFF
NA	TRBV18	NA	TRBJ1-1	TGTGCCAGCTCAGGGGACGCGGGCACTGAAGCTTTCTTT	CASSGDAGTEAFF
NA	TRBV5-6	many	TRBJ2-1	TGTGCCAGCACCTCCCACAATGAGCAGTTCTTC	CASTSHNEQFF
NA	TRBV7-9	few	TRBJ2-5	TGTGCCAGCAGCTTAGAGGGGCTAGTCGAGGAGACCCAGTACTTC	CASSLEGLVEETQYF
NA	TRBV20-1	many	TRBJ1-1	TGCAGTGCTAGAGATAGGGAGGTTGGAGCTTTCTTT	CSARDREVGAFF
NA	TRBV6-1	NA	TRBJ2-5	TGTGCCAGCAGTGAAGCGCTTGGGGGTTGGGAGACCCAGTACTTC	CASSEALGGWETQYF
TRBD2	TRBV11-2	few	TRBJ2-1	TGTGCCAGCAGCTTAGGAGAACTAGCGGGGCCCTACAATGAGCAGTTCTTC	CASSLGELAGPYNEQFF
NA	TRBV5-6	NA	TRBJ2-2	TGTGCCAGCAGCTTGTTTTCTGGGGAGCTGTTTTTT	CASSLFSGELFF
NA	TRBV29-1	many	TRBJ2-4	TGCAGCGTTTCGGCAGGAATATCGGCCAAAAACATTCAGTACTTC	CSVSAGISAKNIQYF
NA	TRBV7-9	few	TRBJ1-5	TGTGCCAGCAGCACCCAAGAAGGGGCAAGGCATTTT	CASSTQEGARHF
NA	TRBV6-2/TRBV6-3	many	TRBJ1-5	TGTGCCAGCAGACCGGACGGGGGAAATCAGCCCCAGCATTTT	CASRPDGGNQPQHF
NA	TRBV18	NA	TRBJ2-1	TGTGCCAGCTCAATTGTTGGGGGACCCTCCTACAATGAGCAGTTCTTC	CASSIVGGPSYNEQFF
NA	TRBV24-1	NA	TRBJ2-3	TGTGCCACCAGTGACCCCCGGGATACGCAGTATTTT	CATSDPRDTQYF
TRBD1	TRBV20-1	many	TRBJ1-1	TGCAGTGCCCTGACAGGGTCCCTGAGTGAAGCTTTCTTT	CSALTGSLSEAFF
NA	TRBV29-1	NA	TRBJ1-2	TGCAGCGTTCAGGGTTACAATGGCTACACCTTC	CSVQGYNGYTF
NA	TRBV9	few	TRBJ1-1	TGTGCCAGCAGCGTAGGAGGGGGAGAAGCTTTCTTT	CASSVGGGEAFF
TRBD1	TRBV27	few	TRBJ2-7	TGTGCCAGCAGTACTCAACGGACAGGGCCCCACTACGAGCAGTACTTC	CASSTQRTGPHYEQYF
NA	TRBV7-6	NA	TRBJ2-7	TGTGCCAGCAGCTTAGACGTGGGCCACGAGCAGTACTTC	CASSLDVGHEQYF
NA	TRBV5-1	NA	TRBJ1-4	TGCGCCAGCAGCCTGGACCATCAAATAAAGGGACTGTTTTTT	CASSLDHQIKGLFF
TRBD1	TRBV5-6	few	TRBJ1-1	TGTGCCAGCAGCTTGATCGTGAGGGGGCGAGCTTTCTTT	CASSLIVRGRAFF
TRBD2	TRBV20-1	many	TRBJ2-3	TGCAGTGCGAGTACTAGCGGGGGTACTACTAGCACAGATACGCAGTATTTT	CSASTSGGTTSTDTQYF
NA	TRBV7-9	few	TRBJ2-2	TGTGCCAGCAGCCGAAATAGCGAAGCCGGGGAGCTGTTTTTT	CASSRNSEAGELFF
TRBD2	TRBV6-1	few	TRBJ2-1	TGTGCCAGCAGTAGAAGCGGGGGGTATTATTCCTACAATGAGCAGTTCTTC	CASSRSGGYYSYNEQFF
NA	TRBV29-1	many	TRBJ2-7	TGCAGCGTTGAAGGAGGCGGACAGAGCTCCTACGAGCAGTACTTC	CSVEGGGQSSYEQYF
NA	TRBV5-1	NA	TRBJ1-4	TGCGCCAGCAGCCCTCTGGGGGGGTCTAATGAAAAACTGTTTTTT	CASSPLGGSNEKLFF
TRBD1	TRBV6-2/TRBV6-3	NA	TRBJ1-5	TGTGCCAGCAGTCGCCCGGGACAGGTCATAAATCAGCCCCAGCATTTT	CASSRPGQVINQPQHF
NA	TRBV5-6	few	TRBJ1-1	TGTGCCAGCTCGGACAATGAAGCTTTCTTT	CASSDNEAFF
TRBD1	TRBV29-1	many	TRBJ2-6	TGCAGCGTTGGAACGGGACAGAACTCTGGGGCCAACGTCCTGACTTTC	CSVGTGQNSGANVLTF
NA	TRBV20-1	many	TRBJ1-3	TGCAGTGCTAGTTCCCCGAGGGCCCTGGAAATGAACACCATATATTTT	CSASSPRALEMNTIYF
NA	TRBV20-1	NA	TRBJ1-5	TGCAGTGCTCTTGGACCCGGCAATCAGCCCCAGCATTTT	CSALGPGNQPQHF
NA	TRBV5-6	many	TRBJ2-7	TGTGCCAGCAGCAAGAGGCTCGAGCAGTACTTC	CASSKRLEQYF
NA	TRBV7-9	few	TRBJ2-5	TGTGCCAGCAGCTTAGGATCCGTTAACCAAGAGACCCAGTACTTC	CASSLGSVNQETQYF
NA	TRBV29-1	few	TRBJ2-1	TGCAGCGTTGAAGGAGGACGGTACAATGAGCAGTTCTTC	CSVEGGRYNEQFF
NA	TRBV7-2	many	TRBJ2-3	TGTGCCAGCAGCTTAGCCTTCGGCGCGGGGGATACGCAGTATTTT	CASSLAFGAGDTQYF
TRBD2	TRBV7-8	NA	TRBJ2-7	TGTGCCAGCAGCTTAGTAGCGGGGGACTACGAGCAGTACTTC	CASSLVAGDYEQYF